These 10 T cell receptor beta chains were sequenced from one sample in a study of blood T cell repertoires in COVID-19. Sequencing used immunoSEQ multiplex PCR; TCRdb keeps in-frame clones, though not all of them. Of 150,000 to 200,000 clones listed, approximately 80% are singletons. Sequencing was performed on peripheral blood. The receptors here all came from a woman in her 50s with active or convalescent COVID-19.

The chain employs TRBV25-1 and TRBJ2-7; weak D call: TRBD2 (5 bases). There are 15 residues in the CDR3. CDR1 and CDR2 (germline): MGHDK, SYGVNS. V shed 6 bases and J shed 0 bases, with 15 bases lying between them. The CDR3 DNA reads TGTGCCAGCAGCCCCCGCATCGGGAACTCCTACGAGCAGTACTTC. Translating it yields CASSPRIGNSYEQYF.

The V gene is TRBV30, the J gene TRBJ1-2; unclear D gene. From germline, CDR1 is GTSNPN and CDR2 SVGIG (reference sequence). The germline V and J ends were trimmed by 5 bases and 1 base, with 17 bases remaining between them. This CDR3 contains 15 residues. CDR3 nucleotides: TGTGCCTGGCACCTAACCTGGTCAAATAACTATGGCTACACCTTC. Its protein product is CAWHLTWSNNYGYTF.

The DNA of the CDR3 is TGTGCCTGGGCTGGGGAGCGCACAGATACGCAGTATTTT. This sequence encodes CAWAGERTDTQYF. The V and J genes are TRBV30 and TRBJ2-3, with D tentatively TRBD2 (5 bases). Trimming cost V 5 bases and J 1 base, with 10 bases left between them. CDR3 length equals 13 residues. Germline CDR1 and CDR2: GTSNPN and SVGIG (reference sequence).

This clone has a handful of counts. The V and J genes are TRBV3-1 (or the pseudogene TRBV3-2) and TRBJ2-5; TRBD1 might be the D (6 bases). The germline V gene has CDR1 LGHDT and CDR2 YNNKEL (reference sequence). This CDR3 is built from 14 residues. V was trimmed by 6 bases and J by 2 bases, leaving 13 bases between them. The CDR3 sequence: CASSTPGQQETQYF. For the CDR3, the DNA is TGTGCCAGCAGTACACCCGGACAGCAAGAGACCCAGTACTTC.

This clone has more than one count but fewer than ten. The V gene is TRBV4-2, the J gene TRBJ2-1; 9 bases are shared with TRBD2. V dropped 1 base and J dropped 8; count of bases not matched to a gene: 12. CDR1 and CDR2 from the germline V gene are LGHNA and YNFKEQ. The CDR3 sequence is 17 residues long. For the CDR3, the DNA is TGTGCCAGCAGCCAAGTGGGGGCGGGAGGGCCGTCCCATGAGCAGTTCTTC. It codes for CASSQVGAGGPSHEQFF.

This chain connects TRBV6-5 to TRBJ1-1; 11 bases are a match to TRBD1. In germline, CDR1 is MNHEY, CDR2 SVGAGI. The CDR3 is 16 amino acids. J gave up 5 bases and V 4 bases, and 9 bases lay outside the gene matches. The CDR3 nucleotides read TGTGCCAGCAGTTCCCTGGGACAGGGGGTTAGAACTGAAGCTTTCTTT. Protein product: CASSSLGQGVRTEAFF.

This rearrangement joins TRBV19 to TRBJ1-5, with 8 bases fitting TRBD1. The CDR3 length is 18 residues. From germline, CDR1 is LNHDA and CDR2 SQIVND (reference sequence). With V trimmed by 4 bases and J by 0 bases, 11 bases remained unmatched. CDR3 nucleotides: TGTGCCAGTAGTAAGGACAGGGTAGGGAGTTATAGCAATCAGCCCCAGCATTTT. Translating it yields CASSKDRVGSYSNQPQHF.

The chain is built from TRBV7-9 and TRBJ2-1, with 7 bases that match TRBD2. The CDR3 spans 16 residues. V was pared by 6 bases and J by 3 bases, with 11 bases of the junction left unmatched. Germline V lookup: CDR1 SEHNR, CDR2 FQNEAQ (reference sequence). The CDR3 DNA reads TGTGCCAGCAGACAACTTGGGGGGGACTACTACAATGAGCAGTTCTTC. Protein sequence: CASRQLGGDYYNEQFF.

This chain connects TRBV7-9 to TRBJ1-5; 7 bases agree with TRBD1. Germline CDR1 reads SEHNR; CDR2 reads FQNEAQ (reference sequence). CDR3 length equals 17 residues. Trimming took 5 bases from V and 5 from J; bases not matched to a gene: 15. CDR3 amino acids: CASSAAPGTARDQPQHF. For the CDR3, the DNA is TGTGCCAGCAGCGCGGCCCCCGGGACAGCTAGAGATCAGCCCCAGCATTTT.

The V gene is TRBV25-1, the J gene TRBJ2-3; 13 positions match TRBD2. Germline CDR1 and CDR2: MGHDK and SYGVNS. The V gene end was trimmed by 9 bases and the J gene end by 6 bases; junction bases not matched to a gene: 6. The CDR3 length is 14 residues. CDR3 sequence reads: CASTRTSGGDTQYF. CDR3 DNA: TGTGCCAGTACCCGGACTAGCGGGGGTGATACGCAGTATTTT.